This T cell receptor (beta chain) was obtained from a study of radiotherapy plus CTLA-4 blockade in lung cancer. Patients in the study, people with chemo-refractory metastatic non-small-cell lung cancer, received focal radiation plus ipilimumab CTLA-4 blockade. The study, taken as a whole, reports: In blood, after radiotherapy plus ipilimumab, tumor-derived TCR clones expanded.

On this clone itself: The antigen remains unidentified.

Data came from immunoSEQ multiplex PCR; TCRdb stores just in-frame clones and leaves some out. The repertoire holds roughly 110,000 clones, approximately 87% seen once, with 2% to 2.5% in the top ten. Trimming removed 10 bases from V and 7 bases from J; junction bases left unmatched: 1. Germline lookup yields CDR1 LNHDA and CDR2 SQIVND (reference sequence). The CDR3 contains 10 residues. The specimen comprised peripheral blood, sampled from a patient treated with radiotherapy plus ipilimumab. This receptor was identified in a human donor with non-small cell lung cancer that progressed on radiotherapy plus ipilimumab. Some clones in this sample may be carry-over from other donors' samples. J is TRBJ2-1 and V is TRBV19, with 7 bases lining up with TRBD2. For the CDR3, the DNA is TGTGCCACAGCGGGAAATGAGCAGTTCTTC. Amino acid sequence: CATAGNEQFF.